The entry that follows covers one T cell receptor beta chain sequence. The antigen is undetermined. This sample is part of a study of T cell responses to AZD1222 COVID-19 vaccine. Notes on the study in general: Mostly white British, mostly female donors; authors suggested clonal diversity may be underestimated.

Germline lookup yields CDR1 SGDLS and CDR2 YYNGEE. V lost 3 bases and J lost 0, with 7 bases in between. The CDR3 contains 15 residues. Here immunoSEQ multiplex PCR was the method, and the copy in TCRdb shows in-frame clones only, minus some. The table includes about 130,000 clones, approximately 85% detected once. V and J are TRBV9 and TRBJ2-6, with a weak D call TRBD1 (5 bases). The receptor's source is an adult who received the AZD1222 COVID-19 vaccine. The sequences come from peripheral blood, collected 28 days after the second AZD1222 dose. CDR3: CASSDRFSGANVLTF. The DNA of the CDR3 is TGTGCCAGCAGCGACAGGTTCTCTGGGGCCAACGTCCTGACTTTC.